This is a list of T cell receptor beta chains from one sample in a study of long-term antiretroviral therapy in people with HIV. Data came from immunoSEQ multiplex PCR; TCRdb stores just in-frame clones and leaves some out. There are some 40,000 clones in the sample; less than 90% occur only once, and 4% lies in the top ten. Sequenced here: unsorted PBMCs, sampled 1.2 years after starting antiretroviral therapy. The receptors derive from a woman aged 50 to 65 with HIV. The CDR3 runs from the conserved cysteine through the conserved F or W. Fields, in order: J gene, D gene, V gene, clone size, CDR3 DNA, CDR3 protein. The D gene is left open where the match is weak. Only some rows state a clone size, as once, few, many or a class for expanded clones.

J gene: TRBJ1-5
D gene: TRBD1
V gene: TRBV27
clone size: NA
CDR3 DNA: TGTGCCAGCAGGCAACAGGGGGCAGGAGGCAATCAGCCCCAGCATTTT
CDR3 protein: CASRQQGAGGNQPQHF

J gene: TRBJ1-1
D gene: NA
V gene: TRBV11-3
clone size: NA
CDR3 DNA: TGTGCCAGCAGCTTAGACGGATTGACAAAAGGAGGAGTAAGGGCTGAAGCTTTCTTT
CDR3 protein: CASSLDGLTKGGVRAEAFF

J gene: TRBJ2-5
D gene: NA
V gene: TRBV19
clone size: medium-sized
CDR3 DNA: TGTGCCAGTAGTATACGGCGGACCCTCCAAGAGACCCAGTACTTC
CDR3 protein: CASSIRRTLQETQYF

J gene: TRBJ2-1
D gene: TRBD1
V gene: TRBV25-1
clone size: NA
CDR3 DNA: TGTGCCAGCAGGGGCGCCGGGACAGGTTACAATGAGCAGTTCTTC
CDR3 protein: CASRGAGTGYNEQFF

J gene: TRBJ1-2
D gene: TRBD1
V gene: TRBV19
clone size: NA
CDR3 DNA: TGTGCCACTTCTAGGGGGGACAGGGGGACCTCATTCTATGGCTACACCTTC
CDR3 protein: CATSRGDRGTSFYGYTF

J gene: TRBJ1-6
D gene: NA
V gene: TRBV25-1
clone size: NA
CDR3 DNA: TGTGCCAGCAGTGAATACTGGGCAGCCGGGGATTCACCCCTCCACTTT
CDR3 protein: CASSEYWAAGDSPLHF

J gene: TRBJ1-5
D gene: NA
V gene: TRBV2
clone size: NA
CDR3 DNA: TGTGCCAGCAGTTCACAGGGTGGTGGCAATCAGCCCCAGCATTTT
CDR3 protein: CASSSQGGGNQPQHF

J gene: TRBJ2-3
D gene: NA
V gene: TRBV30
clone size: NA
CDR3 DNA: TGTGCCTGGAGTGGGACAGCCAGAACAGATACGCAGTATTTT
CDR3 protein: CAWSGTARTDTQYF

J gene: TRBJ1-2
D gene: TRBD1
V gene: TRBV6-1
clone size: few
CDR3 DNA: TGTGCCAGCAGGTCCGGGACAGGACCTTATGGCTACACCTTC
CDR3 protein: CASRSGTGPYGYTF

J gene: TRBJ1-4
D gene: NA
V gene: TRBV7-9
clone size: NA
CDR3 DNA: TGTGCCAGCAGCTTACGAGGGTCTAATGAAAAACTGTTTTTT
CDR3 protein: CASSLRGSNEKLFF

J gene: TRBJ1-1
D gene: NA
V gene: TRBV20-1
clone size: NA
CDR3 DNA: TGCAGTGCTAGATCGGGAACTGAAGCTTTCTTT
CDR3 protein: CSARSGTEAFF

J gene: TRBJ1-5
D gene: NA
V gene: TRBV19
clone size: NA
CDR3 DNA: TGTGCCAGTAGTATAGTGGGGCAGCCCCAGCATTTT
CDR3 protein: CASSIVGQPQHF

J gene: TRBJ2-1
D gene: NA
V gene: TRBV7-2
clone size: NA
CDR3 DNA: TGTGCCAGCAGCTTAATATCCTTTGAGCAGTTCTTC
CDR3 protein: CASSLISFEQFF

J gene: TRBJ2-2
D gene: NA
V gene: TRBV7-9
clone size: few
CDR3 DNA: TGTGCCAGCAGCTTATTGTCGACCGGGGAGCTGTTTTTT
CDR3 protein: CASSLLSTGELFF

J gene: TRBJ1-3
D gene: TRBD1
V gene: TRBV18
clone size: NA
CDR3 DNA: TGTGCCAGCTCACCTGGCTCCGGACAGGGGAACACCATATATTTT
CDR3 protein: CASSPGSGQGNTIYF

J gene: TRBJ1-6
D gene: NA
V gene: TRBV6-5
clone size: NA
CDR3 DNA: NA
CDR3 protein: CASSSSGLGSPLHF

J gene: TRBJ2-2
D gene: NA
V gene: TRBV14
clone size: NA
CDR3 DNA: TGTGCCAGCAGCCAAGTGGGATCACGGAACACCGGGGAGCTGTTTTTT
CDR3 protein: CASSQVGSRNTGELFF

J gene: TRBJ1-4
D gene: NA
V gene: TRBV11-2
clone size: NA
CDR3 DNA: TGTGCCAGCAGCTGGGGCGGGGGAGGGGAAAAACTGTTTTTT
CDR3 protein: CASSWGGGGEKLFF

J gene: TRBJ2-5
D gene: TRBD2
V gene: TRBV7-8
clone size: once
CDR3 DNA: TGTGCCAGCAGCTTAGCCACCCCGAAAGCGGGGGGGCCTGTGAGCGAGACCCAGTACTTC
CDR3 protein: CASSLATPKAGGPVSETQYF

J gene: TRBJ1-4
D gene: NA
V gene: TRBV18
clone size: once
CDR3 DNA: TGTGCCAGCTCATCCCCAGGGACTAATGAAAAACTGTTTTTT
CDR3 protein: CASSSPGTNEKLFF

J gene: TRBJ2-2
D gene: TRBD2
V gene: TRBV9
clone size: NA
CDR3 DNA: TGTGCCAGCAGCGTAGCCCTAGCGGGGGGTAACACCGGGGAGCTGTTTTTT
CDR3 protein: CASSVALAGGNTGELFF

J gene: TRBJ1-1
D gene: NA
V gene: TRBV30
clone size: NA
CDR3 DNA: TGTGCCTGGAGTGACCCGAGGATAGTAGCTTTCTTT
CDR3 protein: CAWSDPRIVAFF

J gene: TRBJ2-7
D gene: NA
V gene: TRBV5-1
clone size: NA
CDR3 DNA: TGCGCCAGCAGCCTATCTTCCTACGAGCAGTACTTC
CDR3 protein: CASSLSSYEQYF

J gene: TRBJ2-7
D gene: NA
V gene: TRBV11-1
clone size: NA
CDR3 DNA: TGTGCCAGCAGCTCAGACAGGTTCTCCTACGAGCAGTACTTC
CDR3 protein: CASSSDRFSYEQYF

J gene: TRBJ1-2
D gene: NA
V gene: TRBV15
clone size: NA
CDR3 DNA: TGTGCCACCAGCAGAGGGACAGAAGTAGACTATGGCTACACCTTC
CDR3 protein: CATSRGTEVDYGYTF

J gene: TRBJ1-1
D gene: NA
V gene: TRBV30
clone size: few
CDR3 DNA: TGTGCCTGGAGTGTACAGTCGACGAGTGAAGCTTTCTTT
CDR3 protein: CAWSVQSTSEAFF

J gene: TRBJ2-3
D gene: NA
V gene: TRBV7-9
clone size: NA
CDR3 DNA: TGTGCCAGCAGCTTAGGGCAGGAAGGTTTTACAGATACGCAGTATTTT
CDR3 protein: CASSLGQEGFTDTQYF

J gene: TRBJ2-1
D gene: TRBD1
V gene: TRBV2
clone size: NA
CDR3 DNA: TGTGCCAGCAGGGTAGACAGGGGGGCTGAGCAGTTCTTC
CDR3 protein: CASRVDRGAEQFF

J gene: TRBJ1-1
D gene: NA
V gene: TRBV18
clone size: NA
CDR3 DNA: TGTGCCAGCACGGCCCAGAGGGGGAACACTGAAGCTTTCTTT
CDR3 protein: CASTAQRGNTEAFF

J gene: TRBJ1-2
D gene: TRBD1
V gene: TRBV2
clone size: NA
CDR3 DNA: TGTGCCGGGGACAGGGAGGCTAACTATGGCTACACCTTC
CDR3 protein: CAGDREANYGYTF

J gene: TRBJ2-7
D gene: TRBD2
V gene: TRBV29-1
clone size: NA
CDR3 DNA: TGCAGCGTGACTAGCGCAGGTGGGGGTTACGAGCAGTACTTC
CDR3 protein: CSVTSAGGGYEQYF

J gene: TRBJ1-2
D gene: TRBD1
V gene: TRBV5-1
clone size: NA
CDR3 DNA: TGCGCCAGCAGCGTCGGACAGGGCTTCTATGGCTACACCTTC
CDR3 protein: CASSVGQGFYGYTF

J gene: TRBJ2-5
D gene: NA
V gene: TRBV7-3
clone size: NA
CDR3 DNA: TGTGCCAGCAGCTTCAACAGGGCGGAGACCCAGTACTTC
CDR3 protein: CASSFNRAETQYF

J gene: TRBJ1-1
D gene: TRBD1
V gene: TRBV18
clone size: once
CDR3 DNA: TGTGCCAGCTCACCACCGGACAGGGTGGGGACTGAAGCTTTCTTT
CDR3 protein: CASSPPDRVGTEAFF

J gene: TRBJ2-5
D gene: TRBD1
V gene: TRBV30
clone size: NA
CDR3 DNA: TGTGCCTGGAGTGCAGGGGGTCTCAAGACCCAGTACTTC
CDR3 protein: CAWSAGGLKTQYF

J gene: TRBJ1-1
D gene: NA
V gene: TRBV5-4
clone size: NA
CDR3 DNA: TGTGCCAGCAGCTTGGACAGAACGAACACTGAAGCTTTCTTT
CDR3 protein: CASSLDRTNTEAFF

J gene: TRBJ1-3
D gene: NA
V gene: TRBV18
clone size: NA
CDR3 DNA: TGTGCCAGTTCAGACGGGACGCCTAGCTCTGGAAACACCATATATTTT
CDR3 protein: CASSDGTPSSGNTIYF

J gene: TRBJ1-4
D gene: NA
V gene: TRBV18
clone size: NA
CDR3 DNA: TGTGCCAGCTCACCTTCAGGGAATAATGAAAAACTGTTTTTT
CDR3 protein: CASSPSGNNEKLFF

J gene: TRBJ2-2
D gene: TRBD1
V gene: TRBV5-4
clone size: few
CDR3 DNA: TGTGCCAGCAGAGGGGACAGACAGACCGGGGAGCTGTTTTTT
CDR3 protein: CASRGDRQTGELFF

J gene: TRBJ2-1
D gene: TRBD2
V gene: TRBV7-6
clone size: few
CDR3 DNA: TGTGCCAGCAGCTTGGAAGCGGGGGGTTTCTCCTACAATGAGCAGTTCTTC
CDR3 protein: CASSLEAGGFSYNEQFF

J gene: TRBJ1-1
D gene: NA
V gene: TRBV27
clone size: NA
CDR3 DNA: TGTGCCAGCAGCCCAGAGATGGGACGAGTAGCTTTCTTT
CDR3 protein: CASSPEMGRVAFF

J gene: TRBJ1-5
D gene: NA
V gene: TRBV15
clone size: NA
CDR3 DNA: TGTGCCACCAGCAGAGACCCAGGGGCTCAGCAGCCCCAGCATTTT
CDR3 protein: CATSRDPGAQQPQHF

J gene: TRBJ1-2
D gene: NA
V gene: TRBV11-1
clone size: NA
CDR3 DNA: TGTGCCAGCAGCTTTTCCACGGGGGGCTACACCTTC
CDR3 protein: CASSFSTGGYTF

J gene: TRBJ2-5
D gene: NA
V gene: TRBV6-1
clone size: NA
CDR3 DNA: TGTGCCAGCAGTGGGGGGACCTTCGGCGGGGAGACCCAGTACTTC
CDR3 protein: CASSGGTFGGETQYF

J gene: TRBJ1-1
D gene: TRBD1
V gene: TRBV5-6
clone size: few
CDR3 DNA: TGTGCCAGCAGGACGACAGGGCTGGGCACTGAAGCTTTCTTT
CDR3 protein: CASRTTGLGTEAFF

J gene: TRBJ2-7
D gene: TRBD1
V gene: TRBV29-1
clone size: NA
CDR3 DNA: TGCAGCGTGGAAACAGGGGACCTGGGCTACGAGCAGTACTTC
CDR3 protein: CSVETGDLGYEQYF

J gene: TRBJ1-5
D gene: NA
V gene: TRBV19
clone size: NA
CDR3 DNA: TGTGCCAGTAGTATAGGGCCTCAGCCCCAGCATTTT
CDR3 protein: CASSIGPQPQHF

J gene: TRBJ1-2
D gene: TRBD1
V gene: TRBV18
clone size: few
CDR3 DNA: TGTGCCAGCTCATCGGACAGGGCTAACTATGGCTACACCTTC
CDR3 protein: CASSSDRANYGYTF

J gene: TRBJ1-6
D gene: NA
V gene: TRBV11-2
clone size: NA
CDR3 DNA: TGTGCCAGCAGCTTGTCCAATTCACCCCTCCACTTT
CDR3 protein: CASSLSNSPLHF

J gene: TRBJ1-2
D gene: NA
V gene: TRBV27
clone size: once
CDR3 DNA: TGTGCCAGCAGTTTAGTCGGGTGGTCTTATGGCTACACCTTC
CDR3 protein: CASSLVGWSYGYTF

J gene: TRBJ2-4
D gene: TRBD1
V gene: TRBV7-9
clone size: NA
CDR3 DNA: TGTGCCAGCAGCCCCCGGGACAGGGGGGGGACGGCCAAAAACATTCAGTACTTC
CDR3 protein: CASSPRDRGGTAKNIQYF

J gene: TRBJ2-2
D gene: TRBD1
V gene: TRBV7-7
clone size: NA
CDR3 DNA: TGTGCTAGCAGCTTAGCGGGACAGGGGGCGACCGGGGAGCTGTTTTTT
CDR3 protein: CASSLAGQGATGELFF

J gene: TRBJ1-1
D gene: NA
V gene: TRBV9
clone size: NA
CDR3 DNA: TGTGCCAGCAGCGTAGTCCCGGACGACACTGAAGCTTTCTTT
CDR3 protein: CASSVVPDDTEAFF

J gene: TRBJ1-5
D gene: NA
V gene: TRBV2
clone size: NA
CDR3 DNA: TGTGCCAGCAGTGACCTGGGCTGGTTTAATCAGCCCCAGCATTTT
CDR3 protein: CASSDLGWFNQPQHF

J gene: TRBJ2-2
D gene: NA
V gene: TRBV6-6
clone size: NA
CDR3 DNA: TGTGCCAGCAGTTACCCGGAGAGCACCGGGGAGCTGTTTTTT
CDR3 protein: CASSYPESTGELFF

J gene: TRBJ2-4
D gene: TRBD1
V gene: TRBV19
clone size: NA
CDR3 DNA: TGTGCCAGTAGCCCCGGGACAGGGGGCGCCTTGGCCAAAAACATTCAGTACTTC
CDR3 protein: CASSPGTGGALAKNIQYF

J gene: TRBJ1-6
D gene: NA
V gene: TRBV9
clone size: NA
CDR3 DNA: TGTGCCAGCAGCCCCCGGACTGACTATAATTCACCCCTCCACTTT
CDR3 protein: CASSPRTDYNSPLHF

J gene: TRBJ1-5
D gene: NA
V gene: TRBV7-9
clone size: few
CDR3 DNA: TGTGCCAGCAGTATTGGGGATCAGCCCCAGCATTTT
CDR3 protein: CASSIGDQPQHF